Listed here are 7 T cell receptor beta chains from one sample, sequenced in a study of shared clonotypes between healthy human individuals. Only CD45RO-negative cells positively selected for CCR7 counted as naive CD8 cells, so terminally differentiated effector memory CD45RA+ cells were excluded. Sequencing was performed with immunoSEQ multiplex PCR; in TCRdb, only in-frame clones are kept and a portion is missing. This sample has around 640,000 clones, with approximately 96% found just once. Material: naive CD8+ T cells sorted from blood. These receptors were obtained from a woman in her twenties or thirties in good health.

V is TRBV14 and J is TRBJ2-1; tentatively, D is TRBD2 (7 bases). CDR3 length equals 12 residues. Deletions cut 6 bases from V and 7 bases from J, with 10 bases between. Per germline, CDR1 SGHDN and CDR2 FVKESK. In nucleotides, the CDR3 is TGTGCCAGCAGGGGGAGGGGGAATGAGCAGTTCTTC. Its protein is CASRGRGNEQFF.

The chain is built from TRBV4-1 and TRBJ1-5; 7 bases agree with TRBD1. CDR3 length: 17 amino acids. Germline trimming cut 5 bases from V and 4 bases from J; bases unmatched to any gene: 14. Germline values: CDR1 MGHRA, CDR2 YSYEKL. The chain's CDR3 is CASSFDTGADGNQPQHF. The CDR3 nucleotides are TGCGCCAGCAGCTTCGACACAGGGGCCGACGGTAATCAGCCCCAGCATTTT.

The V call is TRBV4-1, the J call TRBJ2-3; D remains unclear. V dropped 1 base and J dropped 2 bases, with 4 bases sitting between them. Germline lookup yields CDR1 MGHRA and CDR2 YSYEKL. The CDR3 runs to 13 residues. The CDR3 region has the DNA TGCGCCAGCAGCCAAGCCTCCACAGATACGCAGTATTTT. Translated: CASSQASTDTQYF.

This chain connects TRBV27 to TRBJ2-3; D remains unclear. This CDR3 is built from 13 residues. Trimming took 6 bases from V and 5 from J, leaving 12 bases between them. CDR1 and CDR2 (germline): MNHEY, SMNVEV (reference sequence). In DNA, the CDR3 is TGTGCCAGCAGCCCAGGCACCATAGATACGCAGTATTTT. Translating it yields CASSPGTIDTQYF.

The chain is built from TRBV7-6 and TRBJ2-3; TRBD2 matches 8 bases. With V trimmed by 1 base and J by 4 bases, 7 bases remained unmatched. Germline CDR1 SGHVS, CDR2 FNYEAQ. The CDR3 runs to 16 residues. In DNA form, the CDR3 reads TGTGCCAGCAGCTTAGTAGGGGGACTAGTCGCAGATACGCAGTATTTT. Encoded protein: CASSLVGGLVADTQYF.

The rearrangement uses TRBV5-6 and TRBJ2-7; D might be TRBD1 (6 bases). Germline lookup yields CDR1 SGHDT and CDR2 YYEEEE. Trimming stripped 0 bases from V and 5 bases from J, with 12 bases between. The CDR3 is made up of 14 amino acids. This chain's CDR3 is CASSLDRANHEQYF. CDR3 nucleotides: TGTGCCAGCAGCTTGGACAGGGCGAACCACGAGCAGTACTTC.

V gene TRBV7-9 combines with J gene TRBJ1-4; 7 nucleotides agree with TRBD1. CDR1 SEHNR and CDR2 FQNEAQ come from the germline V gene (reference sequence). V dropped 1 base and J dropped 8; count of bases not matched to a gene: 10. This CDR3 region has 16 residues. CDR3 sequence reads: CASSLGTGETEEKLFF. The CDR3, as DNA: TGTGCCAGCAGCTTAGGGACAGGAGAGACGGAGGAAAAACTGTTTTTT.